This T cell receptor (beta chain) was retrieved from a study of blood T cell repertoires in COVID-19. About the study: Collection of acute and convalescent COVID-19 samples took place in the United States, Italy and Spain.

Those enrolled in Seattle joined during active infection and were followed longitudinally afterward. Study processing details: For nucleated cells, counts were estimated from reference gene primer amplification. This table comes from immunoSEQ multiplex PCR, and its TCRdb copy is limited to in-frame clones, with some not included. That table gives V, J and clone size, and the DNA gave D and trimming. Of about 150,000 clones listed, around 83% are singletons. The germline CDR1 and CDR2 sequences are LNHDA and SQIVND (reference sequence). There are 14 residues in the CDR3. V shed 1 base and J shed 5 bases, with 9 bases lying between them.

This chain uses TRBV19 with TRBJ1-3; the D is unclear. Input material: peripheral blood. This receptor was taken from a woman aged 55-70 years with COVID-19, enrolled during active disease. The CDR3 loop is CASSIVAGRNTIYF. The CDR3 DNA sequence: TGTGCCAGTAGTATAGTTGCCGGGAGAAACACCATATATTTT.